This TCR beta chain came from a study of graft-versus-host responses after intestinal transplantation. Study background: The transplants performed in recipients were multivisceral, liver-intestinal, or isolated intestinal. Findings and limits, study-wide: Declines in HvG clones occurring early post-transplant were associated with peak circulating GvH clone levels.

The data were produced by immunoSEQ multiplex PCR, yet TCRdb's version contains in-frame clones alone and is incomplete. The table lists tens of thousands of clones, about 89% of them singletons. Looked up from germline, CDR1 is MNHEY and CDR2 is SMNVEV (reference sequence). The CDR3 runs to 14 residues. V dropped 5 bases and J dropped 9 bases, with 17 bases sitting between them. Comment on this clone: What it recognizes is unknown.

This receptor was obtained from a human donor who received an intestinal transplant. J is TRBJ2-1 and V is TRBV27, with D possibly being TRBD1 (6 bases). Sequencing was performed on unstimulated CD8+ T cells sorted from spleen or lymph node cells, taken before intestinal transplant. The CDR3 nucleotides read TGTGCCAGCAGTATTCACAGGGTTGAAGTTGAGCAGTTCTTC. Its translation is CASSIHRVEVEQFF.